These 19 T cell receptor beta chains were sequenced from one sample in a study of breast tumors, draining lymph nodes, adjacent tissues. TCRdb reanalysed the multiplex PCR reads using MiXCR and keeps one entry per CDR3 protein. The sample has more than 250,000 distinct CDR3 sequences; around 30% are singletons. Breast cancer patients provided tissue from their axillary draining lymph nodes. The sequenced sample was axillary lymph node tissue. Receptors originate from a female donor with breast cancer. Some clones in this sample may be carry-over from other donors' samples.

Note on this clonotype: Given the absence of the conserved phenylalanine or tryptophan at the CDR3 end, a read error is likely. No DNA is shown, since the ends of the CDR3 on it are uncertain; the CDR3 is the one TCRdb lists. The V gene is TRBV7-9, the J gene TRBJ1-4. The CDR3 has 10 amino acids, counting both end residues. CDR1 is SEHNR and CDR2 is FQNEAQ in the germline V gene (reference sequence). CDR3 region: CASSLWAGGP.

Worth noting for this clonotype: A much larger clone lies one base from this, so it may be a read error. The V call is TRBV6-9, the J call TRBJ2-7; 7 nucleotides agree with TRBD1. V trimming: 5 bases; J trimming: 1 base; junction bases outside the gene matches: 11. The germline CDR1 and CDR2 sequences are MNHGY and SVAAGI. The CDR3 is made up of 16 amino acids. The CDR3 sequence is CASSHNRTGRSYEQYF. The CDR3 DNA reads TGTGCCAGCAGTCATAATAGGACAGGCAGGTCCTACGAGCAGTACTTC.

This clonotype was picked up a small number of times. A much bigger clone sits one base away, suggesting this may be a read error. V usage is TRBV5-4 and J usage is TRBJ2-7; TRBD1 aligns across 7 bases. Germline V gene data show CDR1 as SGHNT and CDR2 as YYREEE (reference sequence). The CDR3 length is 14 residues. Losses at the gene ends were 1 base for V and 3 bases for J; bases not matched to a gene: 4. DNA for the CDR3: TGTGCCAGCAGCTTGACAGGGGCAGACTACGAGCAGTACTTC. Its protein is CASSLTGADYEQYF.

This clonotype was observed a few times. Germline and junction disagree at one end, which may indicate a read error. V and J are TRBV10-1 and TRBJ2-1, with 8 bases lining up with TRBD1. CDR1 and CDR2 (germline): WNHNN, SYGVQD (reference sequence). The CDR3 length is 15 residues. CDR3 sequence reads: CASSSGGQGRNEQFF. The CDR3 DNA reads as TGTGCCAGCAGTTCCGGTGGACAGGGCCGGAATGAGCAGTTCTTC.

This clonotype was detected many times. This chain connects TRBV30 to TRBJ2-7; possibly TRBD1 or TRBD2 for D (5 bases each). The CDR3 runs to 11 residues. CDR1 and CDR2 from the germline V gene are GTSNPN and SVGIG (reference sequence). With 8 bases removed from V and 0 bases from J, the gap between germline ends came to 8 bases. CDR3 in DNA: TGTGCCGGGGGAACCTCCTACGAGCAGTACTTC. This translates into CAGGTSYEQYF. The variable domain in full, completed from reference TRBV30 and TRBJ2-7, reads SQTIHQWPATLVQPVGSPLSLECTVEGTSNPNLYWYRQAAGRGLQLLFYSVGIGQISSEVPQNLSASRPQDRQFILSSKKLLLSDSGFYLCAGGTSYEQYFGPGTRLTVT.

In the case of this clonotype: The junction differs from germline at one of its ends, possibly a read error. The genes are TRBV6-2 or TRBV6-3 and TRBJ2-7, with TRBD2 identical over 8 bases. CDR3 length: 11 amino acids. Germline-derived CDR1 and CDR2 are MNHEY and SVGEGT. For the CDR3, the DNA is TGTGCCAGCAGGTCACCGGGACTAGAGAGCTTC. It codes for CASRSPGLESF.

This clonotype occurred many times. This rearrangement joins TRBV20-1 to TRBJ1-2, with 7 bases lining up with TRBD1. This CDR3 is built from 14 residues. Germline V gives CDR1 DFQATT, CDR2 SNEGSKA (reference sequence). The V gene end was trimmed by 6 bases and the J gene end by 0 bases; junction bases not matched to a gene: 7. CDR3 sequence: CSARPQGANYGYTF. The CDR3 bases are TGCAGTGCCAGGCCCCAGGGGGCTAACTATGGCTACACCTTC.

This clonotype was recorded many times. The rearrangement uses TRBV20-1 and TRBJ2-1; TRBD2 matches at 7 bases. Germline-derived CDR1 and CDR2 are DFQATT and SNEGSKA (reference sequence). The CDR3 length is 16 residues. V was clipped by 0 bases and J by 8 bases; unmatched bases: 13. CDR3 sequence: CSARDLRREGFYEQFF. Here the CDR3 DNA reads TGCAGTGCTAGAGATTTAAGGAGGGAGGGCTTCTATGAGCAGTTCTTC.

This sequence joins TRBV11-2 and TRBJ1-1; D is undetermined. Germline-derived CDR1 and CDR2 are SGHAT and FQNNGV. Trimming took 1 base from V and 7 from J, leaving 10 bases between them. The CDR3 has 13 residues. The CDR3 coding sequence is TGTGCCAGCAGCTTAGTCCTAAGGGTTGAAGCTTTCTTT. Protein sequence: CASSLVLRVEAFF.

The rearrangement uses TRBV6-2 or TRBV6-3 and TRBJ2-2; 9 positions match TRBD1. Germline CDR1 is MNHEY and CDR2 is SVGEGT. After removal of 5 bases from V and 7 bases from J, the junction contained 8 bases not matched to a gene. The CDR3 is 15 residues long. The CDR3 DNA reads as TGTGCCAGCAGTCACTTGGGACAGGGCGGCGGGGAGCTGTTTTTT. This encodes CASSHLGQGGGELFF.

This clonotype was seen more than once but under ten times. Sequence at one end of the junction differs from germline and may be a read error. The J gene is TRBJ2-7, the V gene TRBV19, with unresolved D. The germline gives CDR1 LNHDA, CDR2 SQIVND (reference sequence). This CDR3 spans 20 amino acids. CDR3 protein: CASRVIIGWLGGVGSSEQYF. CDR3 nucleotides: TGTGCCAGCCGAGTCATTATCGGGTGGCTTGGCGGAGTAGGATCCTCCGAGCAGTACTTC.

The rearrangement links TRBV7-2 to TRBJ2-1; 7 nucleotides line up with TRBD2. This CDR3 spans 14 amino acids. The ends lost 5 bases at V and 6 bases at J; junction bases unmatched: 7. Germline V CDR1 and CDR2: SGHTA, FQGNSA. In DNA form, the CDR3 reads TGTGCCAGCAGCCCGCCCTTAGCGGGCAATGAGCAGTTCTTC. This codes for CASSPPLAGNEQFF.

In its sample, this clonotype was seen a few times. With a much larger clone just one base away, this may be a read error. The rearrangement links TRBV20-1 to TRBJ1-5; tentative D call: TRBD1 (5 bases). Germline assignment: CDR1 DFQATT and CDR2 SNEGSKA (reference sequence). This CDR3 has 14 residues. Between the trimmed V and J ends, which lost 1 base and 6 bases, there was a span of 13 bases. Here the CDR3 reads CSARAGGGSQPQHF. The CDR3 DNA reads TGCAGTGCTAGAGCGGGGGGTGGCAGTCAGCCCCAGCATTTT.

This clonotype was counted ten times or more. V gene TRBV10-3 combines with J gene TRBJ2-5; TRBD2 matches 14 bases. In germline, CDR1 is ENHRY, CDR2 SYGVKD. V dropped 5 bases and J dropped 3; count of bases not matched to a gene: 2. The CDR3 loop spans 15 amino acids. CDR3 protein: CAISRLAGGEETQYF. The CDR3 region has the DNA TGTGCCATCAGTAGACTAGCGGGAGGGGAAGAGACCCAGTACTTC.

In this sample, this clonotype turned up a few times. The V and J genes are TRBV6-2 or TRBV6-3 and TRBJ1-6; perhaps TRBD1 as D (5 bases). Trimming shortened V by 10 bases and J by 9 bases, and 22 bases separated the two germline ends. Germline CDR1 and CDR2: MNHEY and SVGEGT. CDR3 length: 15 amino acids. The CDR3: CATTLPGTTSSPLHF. The CDR3 region has the DNA TGTGCCACCACTCTTCCCGGGACGACTAGTTCACCCCTCCACTTT.

Ten or more counts support this clonotype. V usage is TRBV4-1 and J usage is TRBJ2-5, with a weak D call TRBD1 (6 bases). The CDR3 has 15 amino acids. CDR1 and CDR2 (germline): MGHRA, YSYEKL. Trimming removed 3 bases from V and 2 bases from J, with 13 bases in between. The CDR3 DNA sequence: TGCGCCAGCAGCCAGGACGGGACACGGCAAGAGACCCAGTACTTC. As protein: CASSQDGTRQETQYF.

Details on this clonotype: An end of the junction differs from the germline gene, which may be a read error. This chain connects TRBV11-3 to TRBJ2-7, with D perhaps TRBD2 (6 bases). The CDR3 totals 15 residues. Per the germline V gene, CDR1 is SGHNT and CDR2 is YENEEA. As DNA, the CDR3 is TGTGCCAGCAGCTCAGGCCGGGAGCTCCACTACGAGCAGCACTTC. This gives the protein CASSSGRELHYEQHF.

The chain joins TRBV2 to TRBJ2-7; 12 positions match TRBD1. Per the germline V gene, CDR1 is SNHLY and CDR2 is FYNNEI. The CDR3 extends over 13 amino acids. With V trimmed by 6 bases and J by 6 bases, 3 bases remained unmatched. CDR3 protein: CASRVGQGAEQYF. In nucleotides, the CDR3 is TGTGCCAGCAGGGTGGGACAGGGGGCCGAGCAGTACTTC. Full variable domain (rest looked up from reference TRBV2 and TRBJ2-7): EPEVTQTPSHQVTQMGQEVILRCVPISNHLYFYWYRQILGQKVEFLVSFYNNEISEKSEIFDDQFSVERPDGSNFTLKIRSTKLEDSAMYFCASRVGQGAEQYFGPGTRLTVT.

This clonotype was detected many times. The chain carries TRBV6-6 and TRBJ2-7; TRBD2 aligns across 7 bases. V lost 5 bases, J lost 3 bases, and 10 bases stayed unmatched. Germline V gene sequence: CDR1 MNHNY, CDR2 SVGAGI (reference sequence). The CDR3 loop spans 15 amino acids. The CDR3: CASSRSSGTYYEQYF. Written as DNA, the CDR3 is TGTGCCAGCAGTCGATCTAGCGGAACCTACTACGAGCAGTACTTC.